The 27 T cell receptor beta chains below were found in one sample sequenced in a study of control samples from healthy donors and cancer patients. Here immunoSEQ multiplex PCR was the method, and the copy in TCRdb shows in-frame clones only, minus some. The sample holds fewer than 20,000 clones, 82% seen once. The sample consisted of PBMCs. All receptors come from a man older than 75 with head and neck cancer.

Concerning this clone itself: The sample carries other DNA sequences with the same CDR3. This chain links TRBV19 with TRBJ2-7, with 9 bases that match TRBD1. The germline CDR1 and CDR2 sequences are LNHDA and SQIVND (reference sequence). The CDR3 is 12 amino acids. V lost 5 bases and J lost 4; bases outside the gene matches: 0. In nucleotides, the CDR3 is TGTGCCAGTAGTGACAGGGGGTACGAGCAGTACTTC. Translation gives CASSDRGYEQYF.

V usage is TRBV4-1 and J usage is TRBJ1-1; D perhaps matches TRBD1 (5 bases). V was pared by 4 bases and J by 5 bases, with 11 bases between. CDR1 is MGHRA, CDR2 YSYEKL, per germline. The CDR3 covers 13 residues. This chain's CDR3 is CASSPFGGTEAFF. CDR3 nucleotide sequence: TGCGCCAGCAGCCCTTTTGGGGGGACTGAAGCTTTCTTT.

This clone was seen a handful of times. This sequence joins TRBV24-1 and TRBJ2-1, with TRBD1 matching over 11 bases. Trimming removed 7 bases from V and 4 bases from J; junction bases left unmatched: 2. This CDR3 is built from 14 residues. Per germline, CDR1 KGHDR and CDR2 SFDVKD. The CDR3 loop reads CATRDRGPYNEQFF. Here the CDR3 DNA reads TGTGCCACCAGGGACAGGGGGCCATACAATGAGCAGTTCTTC.

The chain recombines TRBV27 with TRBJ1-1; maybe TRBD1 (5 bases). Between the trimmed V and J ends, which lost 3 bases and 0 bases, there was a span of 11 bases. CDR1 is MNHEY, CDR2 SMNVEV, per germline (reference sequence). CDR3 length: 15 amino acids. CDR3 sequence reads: CASSLLGDLNTEAFF. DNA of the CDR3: TGTGCCAGCAGTTTGTTGGGGGACCTGAACACTGAAGCTTTCTTT.

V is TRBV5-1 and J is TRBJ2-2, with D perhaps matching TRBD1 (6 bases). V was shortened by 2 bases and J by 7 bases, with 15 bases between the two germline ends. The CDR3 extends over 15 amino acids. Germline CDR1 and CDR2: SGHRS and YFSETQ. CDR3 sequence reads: CASSFRTATGGELFF. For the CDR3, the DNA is TGCGCCAGCAGCTTTCGGACAGCAACGGGCGGGGAGCTGTTTTTT.

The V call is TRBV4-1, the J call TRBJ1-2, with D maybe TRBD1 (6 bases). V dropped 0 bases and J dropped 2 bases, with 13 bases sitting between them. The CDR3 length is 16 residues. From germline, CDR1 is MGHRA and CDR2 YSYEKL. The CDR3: CASSQDGRDTNYGYTF. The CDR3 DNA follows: TGCGCCAGCAGCCAAGATGGCAGGGACACCAACTATGGCTACACCTTC.

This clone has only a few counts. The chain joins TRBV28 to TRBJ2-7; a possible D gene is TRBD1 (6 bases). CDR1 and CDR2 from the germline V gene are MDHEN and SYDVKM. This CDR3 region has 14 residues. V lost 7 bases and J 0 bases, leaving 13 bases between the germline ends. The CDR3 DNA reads TGTGCCAGCATGTGGACAGAAAGCTCCTACGAGCAGTACTTC. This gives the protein CASMWTESSYEQYF.

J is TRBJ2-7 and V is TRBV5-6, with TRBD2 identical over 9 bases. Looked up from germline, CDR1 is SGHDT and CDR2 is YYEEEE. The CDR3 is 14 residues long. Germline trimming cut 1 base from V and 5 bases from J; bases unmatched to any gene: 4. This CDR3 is CASSLWTSVHEQYF. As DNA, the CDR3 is TGTGCCAGCAGCTTGTGGACTAGCGTCCACGAGCAGTACTTC. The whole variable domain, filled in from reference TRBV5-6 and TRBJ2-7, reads DAGVTQSPTHLIKTRGQQVTLRCSPKSGHDTVSWYQQALGQGPQFIFQYYEEEERQRGNFPDRFSGHQFPNYSSELNVNALLLGDSALYLCASSLWTSVHEQYFGPGTRLTVT.

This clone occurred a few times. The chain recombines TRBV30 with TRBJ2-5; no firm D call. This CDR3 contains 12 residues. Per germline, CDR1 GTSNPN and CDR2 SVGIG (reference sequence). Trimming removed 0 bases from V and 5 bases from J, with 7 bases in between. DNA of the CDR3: TGTGCCTGGAGTGTCCTTAGTGAGACCCAGTACTTC. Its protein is CAWSVLSETQYF.

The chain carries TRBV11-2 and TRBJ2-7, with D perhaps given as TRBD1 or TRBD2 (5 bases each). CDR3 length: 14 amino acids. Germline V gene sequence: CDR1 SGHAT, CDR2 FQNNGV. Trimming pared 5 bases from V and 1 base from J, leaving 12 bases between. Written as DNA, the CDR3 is TGTGCCAGCAGCGGCCTGGGACCGTCCTACGAGCAGTACTTC. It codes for CASSGLGPSYEQYF.

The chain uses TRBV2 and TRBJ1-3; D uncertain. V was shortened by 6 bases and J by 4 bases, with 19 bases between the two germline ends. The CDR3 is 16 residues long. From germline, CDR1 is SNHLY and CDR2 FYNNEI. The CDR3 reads CASRRNVILAGNTIYF. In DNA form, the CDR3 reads TGTGCCAGCAGACGAAACGTGATATTAGCGGGAAACACCATATATTTT.

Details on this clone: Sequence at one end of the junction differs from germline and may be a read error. DNA for the CDR3: TGCAGCCTAAAGCGGGACGGAATGAACGCTGAAGCTTTCTTT. Encoded protein: CSLKRDGMNAEAFF. The chain uses TRBV29-1 and TRBJ1-1; tentatively, D is TRBD1 (5 bases). Germline-derived CDR1 and CDR2 are SQVTM and ANQGSEA. CDR3 length: 14 amino acids.

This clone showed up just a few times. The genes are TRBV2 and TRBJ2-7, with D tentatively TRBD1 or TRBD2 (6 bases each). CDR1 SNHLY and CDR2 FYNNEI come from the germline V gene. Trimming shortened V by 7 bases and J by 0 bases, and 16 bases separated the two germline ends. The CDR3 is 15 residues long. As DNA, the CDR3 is TGTGCCAGCAAGGCGGGACACACGAGCTCCTACGAGCAGTACTTC. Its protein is CASKAGHTSSYEQYF.

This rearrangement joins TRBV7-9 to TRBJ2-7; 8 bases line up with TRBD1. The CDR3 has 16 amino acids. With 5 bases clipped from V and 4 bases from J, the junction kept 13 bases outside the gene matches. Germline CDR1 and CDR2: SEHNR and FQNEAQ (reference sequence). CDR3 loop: CASSLGTGPDLYEQYF. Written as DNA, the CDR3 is TGTGCCAGCAGCCTGGGGACAGGTCCTGATCTTTACGAGCAGTACTTC.

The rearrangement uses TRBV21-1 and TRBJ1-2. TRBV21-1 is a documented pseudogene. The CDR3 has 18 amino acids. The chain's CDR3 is CASSPTHRSRPSDYGYTF. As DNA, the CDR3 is TGTGCCAGCAGTCCCACGCATCGGTCCCGGCCTTCAGACTATGGCTACACCTTC.

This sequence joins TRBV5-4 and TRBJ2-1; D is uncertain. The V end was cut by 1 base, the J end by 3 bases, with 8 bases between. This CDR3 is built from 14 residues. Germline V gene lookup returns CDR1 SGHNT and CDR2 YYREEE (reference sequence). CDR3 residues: CASSLRQDYNEQFF. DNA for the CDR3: TGTGCCAGCAGCTTGAGGCAGGACTACAATGAGCAGTTCTTC.

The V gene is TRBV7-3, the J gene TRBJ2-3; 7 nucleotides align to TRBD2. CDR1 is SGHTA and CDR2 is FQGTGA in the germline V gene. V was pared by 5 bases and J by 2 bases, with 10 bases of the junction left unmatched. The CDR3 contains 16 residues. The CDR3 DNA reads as TGTGCCAGCAGCCTCACCGGGGGGAGCCCCACAGATACGCAGTATTTT. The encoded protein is CASSLTGGSPTDTQYF.

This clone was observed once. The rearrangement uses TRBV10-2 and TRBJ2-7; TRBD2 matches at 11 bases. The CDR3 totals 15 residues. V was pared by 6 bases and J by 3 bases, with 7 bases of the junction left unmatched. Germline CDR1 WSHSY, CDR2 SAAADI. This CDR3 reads CASRFLAGGLYEQYF. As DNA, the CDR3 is TGCGCCAGCAGATTCCTAGCGGGGGGCCTCTACGAGCAGTACTTC.

CDR3 amino acids: CASSLSLVAGGNEQFF. CDR3 bases: TGTGCCAGCAGTTTATCGTTGGTAGCGGGGGGAAATGAGCAGTTCTTC. The J gene is TRBJ2-1, the V gene TRBV27; 10 nucleotides match TRBD2. V gave up 0 bases and J gave up 7 bases; unmatched junction bases: 6. The CDR3 covers 16 residues. Germline V gene data show CDR1 as MNHEY and CDR2 as SMNVEV (reference sequence).

CDR3 residues: CASSLRGRGLHQETQYF. For the CDR3, the DNA is TGTGCCAGCAGCTTACGTGGGAGGGGCCTTCACCAAGAGACCCAGTACTTC. This chain uses TRBV7-3 with TRBJ2-5; TRBD2 agrees at 7 bases. The J segment lost 0 bases and the V segment lost 2 bases, leaving 9 bases of the junction unmatched. Germline lookup yields CDR1 SGHTA and CDR2 FQGTGA. CDR3 length: 17 residues.

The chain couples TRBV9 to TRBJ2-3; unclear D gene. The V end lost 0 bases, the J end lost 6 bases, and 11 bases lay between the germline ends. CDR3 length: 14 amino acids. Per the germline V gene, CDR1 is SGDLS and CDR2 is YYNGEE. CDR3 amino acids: CASSVGLSADTQYF. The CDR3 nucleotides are TGTGCCAGCAGCGTAGGGCTAAGTGCCGATACGCAGTATTTT.

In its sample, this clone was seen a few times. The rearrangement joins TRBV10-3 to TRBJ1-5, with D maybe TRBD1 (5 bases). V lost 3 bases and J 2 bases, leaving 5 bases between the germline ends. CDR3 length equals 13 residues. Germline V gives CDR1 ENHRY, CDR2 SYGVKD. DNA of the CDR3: TGTGCCATCAGTGACAGGGGCAATCAGCCCCAGCATTTT. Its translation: CAISDRGNQPQHF.

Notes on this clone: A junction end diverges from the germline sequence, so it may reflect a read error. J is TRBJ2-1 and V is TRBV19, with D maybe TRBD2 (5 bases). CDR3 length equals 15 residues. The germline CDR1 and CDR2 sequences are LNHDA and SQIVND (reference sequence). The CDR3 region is CASSLERNPYNEQFF. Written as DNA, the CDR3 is TGTGCCAGTAGTCTAGAGCGGAACCCCTACAATGAGCAGTTCTTC.

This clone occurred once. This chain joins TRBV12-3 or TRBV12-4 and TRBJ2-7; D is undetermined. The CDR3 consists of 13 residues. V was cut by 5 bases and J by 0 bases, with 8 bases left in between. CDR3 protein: CASSPPVSYEQYF. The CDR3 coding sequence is TGTGCCAGCAGTCCCCCCGTCTCCTACGAGCAGTACTTC.

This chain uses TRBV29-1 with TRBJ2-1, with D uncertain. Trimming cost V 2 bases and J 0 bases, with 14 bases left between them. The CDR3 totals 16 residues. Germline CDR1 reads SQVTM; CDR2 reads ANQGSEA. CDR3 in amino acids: CSVEWAAADSYNEQFF. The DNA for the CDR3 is TGCAGCGTTGAATGGGCGGCGGCAGACTCCTACAATGAGCAGTTCTTC.

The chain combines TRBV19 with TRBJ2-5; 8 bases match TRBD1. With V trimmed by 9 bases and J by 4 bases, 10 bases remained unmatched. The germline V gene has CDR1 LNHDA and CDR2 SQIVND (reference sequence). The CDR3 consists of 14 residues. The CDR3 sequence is CASAWSGGAETQYF. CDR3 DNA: TGTGCCAGCGCATGGTCAGGGGGCGCAGAGACCCAGTACTTC.

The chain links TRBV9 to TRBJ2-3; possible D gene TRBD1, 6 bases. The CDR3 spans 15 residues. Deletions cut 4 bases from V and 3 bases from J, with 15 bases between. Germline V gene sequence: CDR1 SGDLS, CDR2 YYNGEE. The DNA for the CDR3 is TGTGCCAGCAGCCCTGCGGACAGTTTGACAGATACGCAGTATTTT. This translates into CASSPADSLTDTQYF.